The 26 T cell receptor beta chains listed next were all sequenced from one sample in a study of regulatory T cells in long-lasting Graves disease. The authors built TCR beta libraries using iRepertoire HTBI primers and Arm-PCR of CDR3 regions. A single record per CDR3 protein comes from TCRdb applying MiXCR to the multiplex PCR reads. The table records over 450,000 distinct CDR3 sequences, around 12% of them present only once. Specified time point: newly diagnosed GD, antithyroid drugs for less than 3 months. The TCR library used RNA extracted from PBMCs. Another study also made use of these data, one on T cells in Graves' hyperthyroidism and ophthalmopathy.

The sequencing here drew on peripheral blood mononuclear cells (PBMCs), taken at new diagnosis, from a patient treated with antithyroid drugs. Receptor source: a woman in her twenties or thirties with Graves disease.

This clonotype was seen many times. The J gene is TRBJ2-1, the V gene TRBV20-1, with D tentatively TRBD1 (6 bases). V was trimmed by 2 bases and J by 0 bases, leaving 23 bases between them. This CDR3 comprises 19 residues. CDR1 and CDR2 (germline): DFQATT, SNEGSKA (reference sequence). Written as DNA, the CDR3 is TGCAGTGCTAGACCGATCGGCAGGGGCCAGACCAGCTCCTACAATGAGCAGTTCTTC. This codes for CSARPIGRGQTSSYNEQFF.

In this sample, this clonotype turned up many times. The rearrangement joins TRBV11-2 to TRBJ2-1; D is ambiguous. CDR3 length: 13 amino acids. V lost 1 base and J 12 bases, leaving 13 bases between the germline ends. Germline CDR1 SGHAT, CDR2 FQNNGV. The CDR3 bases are TGTGCCAGCAGCTTAGGCGGTGCTCCCGGGCAGTTCTTC. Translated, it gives CASSLGGAPGQFF.

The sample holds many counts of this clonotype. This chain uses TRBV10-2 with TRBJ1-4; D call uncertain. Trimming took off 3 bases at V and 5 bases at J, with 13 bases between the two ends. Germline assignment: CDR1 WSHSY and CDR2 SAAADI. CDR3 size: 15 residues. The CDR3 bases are TGCGCCAGCAGTGATTATGGAGCTTCCAATGAAAAACTGTTTTTT. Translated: CASSDYGASNEKLFF.

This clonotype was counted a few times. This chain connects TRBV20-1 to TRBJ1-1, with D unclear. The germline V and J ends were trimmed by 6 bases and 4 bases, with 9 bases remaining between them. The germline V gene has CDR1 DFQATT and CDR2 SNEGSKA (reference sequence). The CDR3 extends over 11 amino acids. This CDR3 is CSAVLSTEAFF. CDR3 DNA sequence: TGCAGTGCCGTCTTGAGCACTGAAGCTTTCTTT.

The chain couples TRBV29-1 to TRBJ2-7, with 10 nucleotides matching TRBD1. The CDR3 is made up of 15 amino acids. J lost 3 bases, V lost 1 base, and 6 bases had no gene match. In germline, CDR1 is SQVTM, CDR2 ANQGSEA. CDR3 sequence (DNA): TGCAGCGTTGAAGGAGGGGACAGGGGAGGCTACGAGCAGTACTTC. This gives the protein CSVEGGDRGGYEQYF.

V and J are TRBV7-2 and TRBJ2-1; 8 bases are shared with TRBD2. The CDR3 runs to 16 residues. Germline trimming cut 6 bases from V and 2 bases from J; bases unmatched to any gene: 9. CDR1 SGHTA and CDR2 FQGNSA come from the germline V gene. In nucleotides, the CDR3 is TGTGCCAGCAGACCGGGACTAGTGAAAACCTACAATGAGCAGTTCTTC. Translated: CASRPGLVKTYNEQFF. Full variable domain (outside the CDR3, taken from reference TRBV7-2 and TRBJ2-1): GAGVSQSPSNKVTEKGKDVELRCDPISGHTALYWYRQSLGQGLEFLIYFQGNSAPDKSGLPSDRFSAERTGGSVSTLTIQRTQQEDSAVYLCASRPGLVKTYNEQFFGPGTRLTVL.

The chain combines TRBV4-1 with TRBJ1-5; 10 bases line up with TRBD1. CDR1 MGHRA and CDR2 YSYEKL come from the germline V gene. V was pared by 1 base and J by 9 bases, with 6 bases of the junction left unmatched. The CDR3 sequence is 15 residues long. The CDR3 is CASSQAGQGQRPQHF. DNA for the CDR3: TGCGCCAGCAGCCAAGCGGGACAGGGGCAAAGGCCCCAGCATTTT.

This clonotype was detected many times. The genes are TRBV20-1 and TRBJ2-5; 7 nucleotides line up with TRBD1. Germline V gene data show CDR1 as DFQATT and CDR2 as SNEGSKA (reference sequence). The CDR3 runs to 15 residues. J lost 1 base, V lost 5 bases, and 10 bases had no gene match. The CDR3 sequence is CSAARVRDSQETQYF. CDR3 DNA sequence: TGCAGTGCTGCTCGAGTCCGGGACAGCCAAGAGACCCAGTACTTC.

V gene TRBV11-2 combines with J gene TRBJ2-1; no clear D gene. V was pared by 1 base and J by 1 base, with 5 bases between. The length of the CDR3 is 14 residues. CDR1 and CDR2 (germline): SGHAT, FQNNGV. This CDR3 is CASSLALSYNEQFF. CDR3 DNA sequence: TGTGCCAGCAGCTTAGCCCTATCCTACAATGAGCAGTTCTTC.

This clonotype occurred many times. CDR3 sequence (DNA): TGTGCCAGCAGCCAAGAAAGAGGTGCTAGCGGGATATTCGGGGGAGAGACCCAGTACTTC. Amino acids: CASSQERGASGIFGGETQYF. The chain joins TRBV4-2 to TRBJ2-5, with 9 bases fitting TRBD2. The germline CDR1 and CDR2 sequences are LGHNA and YNFKEQ. V shed 0 bases and J 4 bases; nucleotides not matched to a gene: 18. This CDR3 spans 20 amino acids.

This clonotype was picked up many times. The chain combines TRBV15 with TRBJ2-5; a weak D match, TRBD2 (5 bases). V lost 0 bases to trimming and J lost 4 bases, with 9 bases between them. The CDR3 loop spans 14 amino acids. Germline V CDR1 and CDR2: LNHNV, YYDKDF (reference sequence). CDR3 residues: CATSRDRAGETQYF. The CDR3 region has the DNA TGTGCCACCAGCAGAGATAGGGCGGGAGAGACCCAGTACTTC.

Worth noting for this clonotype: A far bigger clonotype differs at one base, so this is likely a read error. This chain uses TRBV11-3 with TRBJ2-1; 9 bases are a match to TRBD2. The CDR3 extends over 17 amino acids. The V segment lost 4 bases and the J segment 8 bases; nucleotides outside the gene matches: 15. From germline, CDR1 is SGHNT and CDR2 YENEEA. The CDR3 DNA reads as TGTGCCAGCAGCTCCCCCTCCTCGGCGGGAGGGATCGATGAGCAGTTCTTC. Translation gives CASSSPSSAGGIDEQFF.

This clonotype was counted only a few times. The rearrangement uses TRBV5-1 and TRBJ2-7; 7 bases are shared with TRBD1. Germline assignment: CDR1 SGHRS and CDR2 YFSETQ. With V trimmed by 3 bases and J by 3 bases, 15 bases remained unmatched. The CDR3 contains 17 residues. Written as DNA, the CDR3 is TGCGCCAGCAGCTCTGGGGCCCCACAGGGGTATGGCTACGAGCAGTACTTC. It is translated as CASSSGAPQGYGYEQYF.

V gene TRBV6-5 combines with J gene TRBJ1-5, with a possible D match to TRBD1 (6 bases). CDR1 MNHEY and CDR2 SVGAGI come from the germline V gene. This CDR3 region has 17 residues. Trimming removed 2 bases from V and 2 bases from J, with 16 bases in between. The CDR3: CASSYPDRTSGNQPQHF. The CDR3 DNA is TGTGCCAGCAGTTACCCGGACAGAACCTCAGGCAATCAGCCCCAGCATTTT.

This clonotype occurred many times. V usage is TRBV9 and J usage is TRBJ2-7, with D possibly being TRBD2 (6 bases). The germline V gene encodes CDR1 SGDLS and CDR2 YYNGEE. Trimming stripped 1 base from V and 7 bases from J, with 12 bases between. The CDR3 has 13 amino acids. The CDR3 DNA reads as TGTGCCAGCAGCGTATCCGTTGCGGGGGAGCAGTACTTC. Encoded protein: CASSVSVAGEQYF.

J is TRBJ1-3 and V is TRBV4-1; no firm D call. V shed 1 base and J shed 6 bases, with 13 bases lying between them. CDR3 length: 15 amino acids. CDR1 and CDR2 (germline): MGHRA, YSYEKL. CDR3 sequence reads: CASSQVTGVTNTIYF. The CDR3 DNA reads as TGCGCCAGCAGCCAAGTGACCGGGGTGACAAACACCATATATTTT.

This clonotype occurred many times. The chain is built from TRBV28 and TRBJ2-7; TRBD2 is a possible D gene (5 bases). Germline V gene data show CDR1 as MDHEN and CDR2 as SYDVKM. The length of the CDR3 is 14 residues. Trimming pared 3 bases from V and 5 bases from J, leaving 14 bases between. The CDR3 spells CASSFGQAGDEQYF. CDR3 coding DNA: TGTGCCAGCAGTTTTGGCCAAGCCGGGGACGAGCAGTACTTC.

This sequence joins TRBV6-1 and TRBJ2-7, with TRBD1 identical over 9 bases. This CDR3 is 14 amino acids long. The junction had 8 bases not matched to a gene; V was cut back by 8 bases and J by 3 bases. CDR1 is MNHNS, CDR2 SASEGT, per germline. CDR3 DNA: TGTGCCAGCGGCAGGACAGGGGACTTCTACGAGCAGTACTTC. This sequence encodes CASGRTGDFYEQYF.

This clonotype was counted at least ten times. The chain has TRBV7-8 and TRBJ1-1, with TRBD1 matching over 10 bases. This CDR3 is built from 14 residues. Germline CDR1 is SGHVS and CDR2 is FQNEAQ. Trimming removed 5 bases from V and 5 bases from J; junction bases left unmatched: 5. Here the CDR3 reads CASSRGQGRTEAFF. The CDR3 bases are TGTGCCAGCAGCAGGGGACAGGGGAGGACTGAAGCTTTCTTT.

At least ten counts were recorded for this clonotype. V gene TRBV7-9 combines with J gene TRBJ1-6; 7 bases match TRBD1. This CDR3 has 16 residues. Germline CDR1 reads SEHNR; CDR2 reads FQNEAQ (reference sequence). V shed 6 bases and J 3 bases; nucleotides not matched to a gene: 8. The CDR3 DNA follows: TGTGCCAGCAGTGCCCGCCAGGGGGACTATAATTCACCCCTCCACTTT. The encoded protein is CASSARQGDYNSPLHF.

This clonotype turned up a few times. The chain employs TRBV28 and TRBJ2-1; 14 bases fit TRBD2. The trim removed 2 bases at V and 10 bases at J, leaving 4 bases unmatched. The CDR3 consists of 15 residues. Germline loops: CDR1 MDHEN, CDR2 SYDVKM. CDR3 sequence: CASSLGTSGRREQFF. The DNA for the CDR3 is TGTGCCAGCAGTTTAGGGACTAGCGGGAGACGAGAGCAGTTCTTC.

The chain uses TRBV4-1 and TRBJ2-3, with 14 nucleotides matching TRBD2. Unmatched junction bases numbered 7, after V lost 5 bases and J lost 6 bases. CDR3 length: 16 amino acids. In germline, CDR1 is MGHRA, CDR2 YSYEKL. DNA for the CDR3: TGCGCCAGCAGCTTGACTAGCGGGAGGGCGGGGGATACGCAGTATTTT. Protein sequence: CASSLTSGRAGDTQYF.

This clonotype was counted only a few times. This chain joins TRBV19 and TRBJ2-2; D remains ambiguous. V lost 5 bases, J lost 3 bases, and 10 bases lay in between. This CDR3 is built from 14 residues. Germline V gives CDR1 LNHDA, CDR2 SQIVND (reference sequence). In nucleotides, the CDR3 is TGTGCCAGTAGTGTGACGTACGACACCGGGGAGCTGTTTTTT. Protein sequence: CASSVTYDTGELFF.

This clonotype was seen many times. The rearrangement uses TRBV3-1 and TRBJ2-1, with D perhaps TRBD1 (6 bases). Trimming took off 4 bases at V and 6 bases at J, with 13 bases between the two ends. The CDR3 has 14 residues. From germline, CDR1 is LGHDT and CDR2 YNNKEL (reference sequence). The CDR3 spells CASSRGGRGNEQFF. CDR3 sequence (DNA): TGTGCCAGCAGCCGTGGGGGCAGGGGCAATGAGCAGTTCTTC.

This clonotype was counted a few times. The CDR3 sequence is CASSPLRGTMGDTQYF. In DNA, the CDR3 is TGTGCCAGCAGCCCCCTGAGAGGAACTATGGGAGATACGCAGTATTTT. The rearrangement links TRBV11-3 to TRBJ2-3, with D unclear. Germline CDR1 and CDR2: SGHNT and YENEEA. Deletions cut 5 bases from V and 5 bases from J, with 20 bases between. The CDR3 length is 16 residues. Full variable domain (outside the CDR3, taken from reference TRBV11-3 and TRBJ2-3): EAGVVQSPRYKIIEKKQPVAFWCNPISGHNTLYWYLQNLGQGPELLIRYENEEAVDDSQLPKDRFSAERLKGVDSTLKIQPAELGDSAVYLCASSPLRGTMGDTQYFGPGTRLTVL.

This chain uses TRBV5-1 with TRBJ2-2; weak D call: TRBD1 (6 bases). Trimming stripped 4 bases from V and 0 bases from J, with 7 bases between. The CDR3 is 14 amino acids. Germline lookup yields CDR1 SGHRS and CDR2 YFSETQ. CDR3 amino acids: CASSRTANTGELFF. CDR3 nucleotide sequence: TGCGCCAGCAGCAGGACAGCGAACACCGGGGAGCTGTTTTTT. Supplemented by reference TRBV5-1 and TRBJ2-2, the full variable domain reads KAGVTQTPRYLIKTRGQQVTLSCSPISGHRSVSWYQQTPGQGLQFLFEYFSETQRNKGNFPGRFSGRQFSNSRSEMNVSTLELGDSALYLCASSRTANTGELFFGEGSRLTVL.